Each of the 20 T cell receptor beta chains below was sequenced from the same sample in a study of T-cell reconstitution after alpha-beta-depleted transplantation in children. The library targeted TCRbeta and was prepared with unique molecular identifiers. TCRdb used MiXCR to reprocess the PCR reads, holding one entry per CDR3 protein. This sample has about 250,000 distinct CDR3 sequences, with roughly a quarter found just once. The sample consisted of PBMCs, mostly from graft donor cells, taken 360 days after TCRalphabeta/CD19-depleted stem cell transplant. The receptors stem from a female patient between 2 and 15 years old who had a stem cell transplant for congenital amegakaryocytic thrombocytopenia, so the T cells may come from the graft donor.

This chain's CDR3 is CASSYTFGTSNEQFF. In nucleotides, the CDR3 is TGTGCCAGCAGTTATACGTTCGGGACTAGCAATGAGCAGTTCTTC. V is TRBV6-5 and J is TRBJ2-1, with 8 bases matching TRBD2. V trimming: 3 bases; J trimming: 6 bases; junction bases outside the gene matches: 7. Germline V lookup: CDR1 MNHEY, CDR2 SVGAGI. The CDR3 length is 15 residues.

The V and J genes are TRBV12-3 or TRBV12-4 and TRBJ1-6; no definite D call. Between the trimmed V and J ends, which lost 7 bases and 7 bases, there was a span of 14 bases. The CDR3 spans 14 residues. CDR3 in amino acids: CASKVDGKNSPLHF. DNA of the CDR3: TGTGCCAGCAAGGTGGACGGAAAAAATTCACCCCTCCACTTT.

The chain combines TRBV29-1 with TRBJ2-1; TRBD1 might be the D (6 bases). Germline values: CDR1 SQVTM, CDR2 ANQGSEA. The CDR3 loop spans 18 amino acids. Trimming pared 1 base from V and 0 bases from J, leaving 19 bases between. In DNA form, the CDR3 reads TGCAGCGTTGAAGTTCCTTACAGGGATCGGGACTCCTACAATGAGCAGTTCTTC. This codes for CSVEVPYRDRDSYNEQFF.

The chain couples TRBV28 to TRBJ2-7, with 8 bases that match TRBD1. The CDR3 covers 16 residues. Looked up from germline, CDR1 is MDHEN and CDR2 is SYDVKM. V lost 4 bases and J lost 2; bases outside the gene matches: 10. In nucleotides, the CDR3 is TGTGCCAGCAGTTATCATCCGGGACAGGTTCCCTACGAGCAGTACTTC. It translates to CASSYHPGQVPYEQYF.

The V and J genes are TRBV12-3 or TRBV12-4 and TRBJ2-7; maybe TRBD2 (5 bases). Trimming removed 3 bases from V and 4 bases from J, with 10 bases in between. This CDR3 spans 13 amino acids. The CDR3 region has the DNA TGTGCCAGCAGTTTGAGCGGATTTTACGAGCAGTACTTC. It encodes CASSLSGFYEQYF.

Turning to this clonotype: An end of the junction differs from the germline gene, which may be a read error. This chain connects TRBV2 to TRBJ1-5; the D gene is possibly TRBD1 (6 bases). CDR3 length equals 16 residues. Germline lookup yields CDR1 SNHLY and CDR2 FYNNEI. The CDR3 bases are TGTGCCAGCAGTGGAGGGGGGATTAGGGGCAATCAGCCCGAGCATTTT. Translating gives CASSGGGIRGNQPEHF.

The rearrangement uses TRBV2 and TRBJ2-7, with a weak D call TRBD2 (5 bases). The germline V gene encodes CDR1 SNHLY and CDR2 FYNNEI. The V and J ends lost 4 bases and 3 bases respectively, with 7 bases between them. The CDR3 extends over 12 amino acids. The CDR3 is CASSGTGYEQYF. CDR3 in DNA: TGTGCCAGCAGTGGGACTGGCTACGAGCAGTACTTC.

This clonotype was counted a few times. This sequence joins TRBV6-2 or TRBV6-3 and TRBJ2-5, with 11 bases aligning to TRBD2. Germline V gene data show CDR1 as MNHEY and CDR2 as SVGEGT. This CDR3 is 15 amino acids long. The V and J ends lost 6 bases and 2 bases, in that order; junction bases with no gene match: 5. The CDR3: CASSSRTSGQETQYF. The DNA of the CDR3 is TGTGCCAGCAGCTCCCGGACTAGCGGGCAAGAGACCCAGTACTTC.

The J gene is TRBJ1-2, the V gene TRBV12-3 or TRBV12-4, with D maybe TRBD1 (6 bases). CDR3 length equals 14 residues. V dropped 5 bases and J dropped 4 bases, with 14 bases sitting between them. The CDR3, as DNA: TGTGCCAGCAGTCCATCGGGGGCTCCCTATGGCTACACCTTC. It is translated as CASSPSGAPYGYTF.

The chain joins TRBV7-2 to TRBJ2-2; D tentatively reads TRBD1 or TRBD2 (5 bases each). This CDR3 spans 12 amino acids. Germline V gives CDR1 SGHTA, CDR2 FQGNSA. V shed 8 bases and J shed 6 bases, with 10 bases lying between them. DNA of the CDR3: TGTGCCAGCGCGCCGGGGCCCGGGGAGCTGTTTTTT. Its translation: CASAPGPGELFF. Full variable domain (outside the CDR3, taken from reference TRBV7-2 and TRBJ2-2): GAGVSQSPSNKVTEKGKDVELRCDPISGHTALYWYRQSLGQGLEFLIYFQGNSAPDKSGLPSDRFSAERTGGSVSTLTIQRTQQEDSAVYLCASAPGPGELFFGEGSRLTVL.

This clonotype has a handful of counts. The V call is TRBV7-7, the J call TRBJ2-5, with 8 bases lining up with TRBD2. This CDR3 has 19 residues. Germline CDR1 SSHAT, CDR2 FNYEAQ (reference sequence). Losses at the gene ends were 10 bases for V and 6 bases for J; bases not matched to a gene: 28. In DNA form, the CDR3 reads TGTGCCACTCAAGAAGCCGGGAGGATAGTCGGGAGGGCCAGAAAGACCCAGTACTTC. Translated, it gives CATQEAGRIVGRARKTQYF.

This clonotype was seen a few times. This CDR3 reads CASSRGGADEAFF. DNA of the CDR3: TGTGCCAGCAGTAGAGGAGGGGCAGATGAAGCTTTCTTT. This chain joins TRBV28 and TRBJ1-1, with D perhaps matching TRBD1 (5 bases). Per germline, CDR1 MDHEN and CDR2 SYDVKM. V was pared by 5 bases and J by 7 bases, with 14 bases between. This CDR3 contains 13 residues.

The table lists this clonotype with a few counts. J is TRBJ2-1 and V is TRBV5-1; maybe TRBD1 (5 bases). The CDR3 sequence is 16 residues long. V gave up 4 bases and J gave up 0 bases, with 14 bases separating them. Germline V lookup: CDR1 SGHRS, CDR2 YFSETQ. The CDR3 DNA sequence: TGCGCCAGCAGCGCAGGGCCCCTGAGCTCCTACAATGAGCAGTTCTTC. Protein product: CASSAGPLSSYNEQFF.

In this sample, this clonotype turned up many times. The chain links TRBV12-3 or TRBV12-4 to TRBJ1-2, with D uncertain. Deletions cut 2 bases from V and 3 bases from J, with 7 bases between. This CDR3 region has 13 residues. In DNA form, the CDR3 reads TGTGCCAGCAGTTTACAACTGGACTATGGCTACACCTTC. Protein: CASSLQLDYGYTF.

This chain links TRBV6-5 with TRBJ2-1; no firm D call. The CDR3 consists of 15 residues. Germline loops: CDR1 MNHEY, CDR2 SVGAGI. V was cut by 1 base and J by 11 bases, with 18 bases left in between. The CDR3 nucleotides are TGTGCCAGCAGTTACTATAAGGGCCAGCCCGTGAAGCAGTTCTTC. Protein product: CASSYYKGQPVKQFF.

The genes are TRBV6-2 or TRBV6-3 and TRBJ2-7; D unclear. Trimming took off 2 bases at V and 1 base at J, with 12 bases between the two ends. CDR1 MNHEY and CDR2 SVGEGT come from the germline V gene. The CDR3 extends over 15 amino acids. The CDR3 loop reads CASSYSPPRSYEQYF. The DNA of the CDR3 is TGTGCCAGCAGTTACAGCCCTCCGCGGTCCTACGAGCAGTACTTC.

The chain recombines TRBV28 with TRBJ1-1; 7 positions agree with TRBD1. CDR1 and CDR2 from the germline V gene are MDHEN and SYDVKM. Losses at the gene ends were 3 bases for V and 3 bases for J; bases not matched to a gene: 4. This CDR3 contains 14 residues. CDR3 bases: TGTGCCAGCAGTTTTTCCAGGGGGTACACTGAAGCTTTCTTT. Translation: CASSFSRGYTEAFF.

This clonotype was picked up a small number of times. V is TRBV12-3 or TRBV12-4 and J is TRBJ1-4, with D uncertain. V was clipped by 8 bases and J by 5 bases, with 12 bases between them. The CDR3 is 13 residues long. Here the CDR3 DNA reads TGTGCCAGCCTTAAGAGTTGGAATGAAAAACTGTTTTTT. It yields the protein CASLKSWNEKLFF.

The chain links TRBV5-4 to TRBJ1-1, with 7 bases aligning to TRBD1. Germline CDR1 SGHNT, CDR2 YYREEE (reference sequence). Losses at the gene ends were 2 bases for V and 6 bases for J; bases not matched to a gene: 13. The CDR3 is made up of 16 amino acids. The CDR3 DNA reads TGTGCCAGCAGCTTTCGGAGGGGGCGCGGGTTTGCTGAAGCTTTCTTT. This translates into CASSFRRGRGFAEAFF.

This clonotype has just a few counts. This chain joins TRBV20-1 and TRBJ2-3, with TRBD2 matching over 8 bases. V trimming: 3 bases; J trimming: 6 bases; junction bases outside the gene matches: 11. Germline assignment: CDR1 DFQATT and CDR2 SNEGSKA (reference sequence). This CDR3 has 15 residues. This CDR3 is CSASVSGSESDTQYF. The DNA of the CDR3 is TGCAGTGCTAGTGTCAGCGGGAGCGAGTCGGATACGCAGTATTTT.